This record looks at one TCR beta chain sequence and its context. The data derive from a study of cytomegalovirus exposure and HLA in healthy donors. On the study more broadly: From HLA-typed donors, an early data release held about 85 million unique TCRs.

The length of the CDR3 is 17 residues. Trimming cost V 6 bases and J 0 bases, with 20 bases left between them. The germline V gene has CDR1 SNHLY and CDR2 FYNNEI. The PCR used 60 Vbeta and 13 Jbeta primers. The protocol was immunoSEQ multiplex PCR, while the TCRdb copy is restricted to in-frame clones and leaves out a portion. This sample carries around 150,000 clones, about 77% of them seen once, and the ten largest clones take roughly 10%. The sequencing input was PBMCs. The source is a man in his late teens or twenties in good health and CMV-seropositive. The chain carries TRBV2 and TRBJ1-2; D possibly corresponds to TRBD1 (5 bases). CDR3 sequence reads: CASRGFRDRGTNYGYTF. Written as DNA, the CDR3 is TGTGCCAGCAGGGGATTCCGGGACCGCGGGACTAACTATGGCTACACCTTC.